This T cell receptor beta chain is from a study of CD8+ T cells in alopecia areata. Background on the study: Treated patients were dosed with oral tofacitinib, taking 5 to 10 mg twice daily. Treatment with tofacitinib (6 to 18 months) was followed by 6 months off drug.

Study-level findings and limits: Scalp sample sequencing also detects resident alphabeta T cells of normal skin.

Sequencing relied on a cDNA template that was reverse transcribed from extracted RNA. Sequencing was performed with immunoSEQ multiplex PCR; in TCRdb, only in-frame clones are kept and a portion is missing. This table holds roughly 250,000 clones, around two thirds found once. As concerns this clone: Its cognate antigen is unknown.

V was trimmed by 4 bases and J by 8 bases, leaving 3 bases between them. CDR1 is SGDLS and CDR2 is YYNGEE in the germline V gene. This CDR3 comprises 9 residues. The TCR sequence derives from a human donor with alopecia areata. Material: CD4+ T cells sorted from blood, obtained at week 0. This chain uses TRBV9 with TRBJ1-1, with D hard to call. As DNA, the CDR3 is TGTGCCAGCAGCCCAGAAGCTTTCTTT. Amino acid sequence: CASSPEAFF.